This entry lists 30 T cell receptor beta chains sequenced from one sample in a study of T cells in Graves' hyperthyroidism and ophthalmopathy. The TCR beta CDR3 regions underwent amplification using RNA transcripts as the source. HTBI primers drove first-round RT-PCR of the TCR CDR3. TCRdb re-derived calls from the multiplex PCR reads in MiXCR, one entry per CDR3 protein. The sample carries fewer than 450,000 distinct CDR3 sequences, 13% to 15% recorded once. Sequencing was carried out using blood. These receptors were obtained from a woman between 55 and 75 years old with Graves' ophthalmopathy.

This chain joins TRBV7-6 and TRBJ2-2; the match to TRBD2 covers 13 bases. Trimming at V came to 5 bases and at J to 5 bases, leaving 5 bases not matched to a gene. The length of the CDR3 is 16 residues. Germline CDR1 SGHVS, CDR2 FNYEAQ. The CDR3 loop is CASSRGLAGKTGELFF. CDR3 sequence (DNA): TGTGCCAGCAGCCGGGGACTAGCGGGAAAGACCGGGGAGCTGTTTTTT.

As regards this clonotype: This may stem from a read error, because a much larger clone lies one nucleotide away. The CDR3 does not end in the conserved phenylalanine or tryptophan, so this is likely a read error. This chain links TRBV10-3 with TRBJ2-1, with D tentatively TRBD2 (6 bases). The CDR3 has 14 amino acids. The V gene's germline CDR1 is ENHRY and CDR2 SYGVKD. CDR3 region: CASSPRLAYNEQFL. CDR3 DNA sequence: TGTGCCAGCAGTCCAAGACTAGCCTACAATGAGCAGTTCCTC.

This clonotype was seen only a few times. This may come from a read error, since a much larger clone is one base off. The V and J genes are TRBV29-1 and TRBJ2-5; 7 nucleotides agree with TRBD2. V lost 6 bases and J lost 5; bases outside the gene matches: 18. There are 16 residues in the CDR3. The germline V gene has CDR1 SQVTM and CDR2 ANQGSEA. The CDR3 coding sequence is TGCAGCGTAGGACTAGTGGGAGGACTTGTTCGGGAGACCCAGTACTTC. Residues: CSVGLVGGLVRETQYF.

For the CDR3, the DNA is TGTGCCATCAGTGAGCCTGGACAGCTAAATGAGCAGTTCTTC. This sequence encodes CAISEPGQLNEQFF. This sequence joins TRBV10-3 and TRBJ2-1, with a weak D call TRBD1 (6 bases). CDR1 is ENHRY and CDR2 is SYGVKD in the germline V gene. This CDR3 contains 14 residues. Between the trimmed V and J ends, which lost 2 bases and 7 bases, there was a span of 12 bases.

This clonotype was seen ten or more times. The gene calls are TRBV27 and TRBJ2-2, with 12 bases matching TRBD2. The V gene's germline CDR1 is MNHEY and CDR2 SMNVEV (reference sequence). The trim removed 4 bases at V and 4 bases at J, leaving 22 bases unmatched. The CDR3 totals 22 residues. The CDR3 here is CASSSVAGHLPGLAGFTGELFF. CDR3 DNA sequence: TGTGCCAGCAGTTCCGTGGCGGGACACCTCCCCGGACTAGCGGGATTCACCGGGGAGCTGTTTTTT.

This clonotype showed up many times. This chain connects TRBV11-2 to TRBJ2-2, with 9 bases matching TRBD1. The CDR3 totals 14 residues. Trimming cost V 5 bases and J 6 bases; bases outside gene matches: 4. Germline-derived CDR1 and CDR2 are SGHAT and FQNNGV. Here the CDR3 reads CASSGTGYSGELFF. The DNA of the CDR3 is TGTGCCAGCAGCGGGACAGGGTATTCCGGGGAGCTGTTTTTT.

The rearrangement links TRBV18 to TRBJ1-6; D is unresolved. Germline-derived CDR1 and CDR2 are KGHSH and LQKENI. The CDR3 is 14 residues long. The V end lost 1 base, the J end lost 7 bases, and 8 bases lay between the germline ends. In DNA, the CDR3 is TGTGCCAGCTCACCACTTCCGGACAATTCACCCCTCCACTTT. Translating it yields CASSPLPDNSPLHF.

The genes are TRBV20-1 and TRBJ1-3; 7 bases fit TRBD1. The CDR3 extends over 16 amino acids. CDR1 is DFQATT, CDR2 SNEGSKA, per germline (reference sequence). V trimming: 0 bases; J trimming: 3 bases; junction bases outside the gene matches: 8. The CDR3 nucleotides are TGCAGTGCTAGAGAACCAGGGACAGATATTGGAAACACCATATATTTT. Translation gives CSAREPGTDIGNTIYF.

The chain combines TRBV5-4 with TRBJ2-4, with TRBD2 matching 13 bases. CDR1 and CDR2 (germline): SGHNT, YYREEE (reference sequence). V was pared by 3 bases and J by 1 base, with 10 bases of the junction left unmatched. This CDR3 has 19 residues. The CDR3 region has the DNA TGTGCCAGCAGCTATGAAGACGGACTAGCGGGAGTCGCCAAAAACATTCAGTACTTC. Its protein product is CASSYEDGLAGVAKNIQYF.

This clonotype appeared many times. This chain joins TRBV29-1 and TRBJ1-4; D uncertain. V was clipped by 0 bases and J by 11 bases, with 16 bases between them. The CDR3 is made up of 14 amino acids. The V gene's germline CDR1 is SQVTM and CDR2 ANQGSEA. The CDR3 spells CSVEDPSLVGKLFF. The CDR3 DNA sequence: TGCAGCGTTGAAGATCCGTCGCTGGTAGGGAAACTGTTTTTT.

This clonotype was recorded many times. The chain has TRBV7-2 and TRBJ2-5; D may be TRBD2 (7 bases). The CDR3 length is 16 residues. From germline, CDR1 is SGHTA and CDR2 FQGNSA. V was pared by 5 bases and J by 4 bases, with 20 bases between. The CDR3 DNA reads TGTGCCAGCAGCCTAAAGGGGGGGGAGTTCCCAGAGACCCAGTACTTC. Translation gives CASSLKGGEFPETQYF.

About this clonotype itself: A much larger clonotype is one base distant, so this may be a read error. CDR3 nucleotides: TGCAGTGCTGTCGACACATACGAGCAGTTCTTC. This gives the protein CSAVDTYEQFF. This sequence joins TRBV20-1 and TRBJ2-1; D is unclear. This CDR3 contains 11 residues. CDR1 and CDR2 (germline): DFQATT, SNEGSKA (reference sequence). Trimming shortened V by 5 bases and J by 10 bases, and 12 bases separated the two germline ends.

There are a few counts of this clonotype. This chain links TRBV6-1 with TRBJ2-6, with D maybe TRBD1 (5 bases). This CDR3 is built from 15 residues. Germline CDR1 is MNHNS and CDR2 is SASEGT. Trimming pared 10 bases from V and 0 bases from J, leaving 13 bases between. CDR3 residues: CATRLGPSGANVLTF. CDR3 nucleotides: TGTGCCACCAGACTGGGGCCCTCTGGGGCCAACGTCCTGACTTTC.

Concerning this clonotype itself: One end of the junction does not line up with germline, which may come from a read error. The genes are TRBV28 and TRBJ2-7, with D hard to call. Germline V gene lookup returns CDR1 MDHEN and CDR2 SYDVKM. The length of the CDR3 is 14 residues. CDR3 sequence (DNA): TGTGCCAGCAGTTCGTACGACGGAACCTACGTGCAGTACTTC. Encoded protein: CASSSYDGTYVQYF.

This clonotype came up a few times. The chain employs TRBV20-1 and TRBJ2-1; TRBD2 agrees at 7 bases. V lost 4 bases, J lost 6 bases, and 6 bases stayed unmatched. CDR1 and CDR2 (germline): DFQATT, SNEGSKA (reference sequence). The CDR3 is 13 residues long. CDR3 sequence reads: CSAKETSLNEQFF. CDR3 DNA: TGCAGTGCTAAGGAGACTAGCCTCAATGAGCAGTTCTTC.

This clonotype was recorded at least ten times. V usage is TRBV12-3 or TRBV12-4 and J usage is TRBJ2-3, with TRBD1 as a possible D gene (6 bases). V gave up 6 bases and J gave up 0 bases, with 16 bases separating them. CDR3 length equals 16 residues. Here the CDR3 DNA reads TGTGCCAGCAGCCAAGACAGGAAAGCTAGCACAGATACGCAGTATTTT. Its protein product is CASSQDRKASTDTQYF.

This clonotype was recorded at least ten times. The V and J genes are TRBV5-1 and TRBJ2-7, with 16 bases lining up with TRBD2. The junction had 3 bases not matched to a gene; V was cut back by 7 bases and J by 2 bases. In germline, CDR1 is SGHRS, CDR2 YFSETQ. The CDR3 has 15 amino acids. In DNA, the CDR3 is TGCGCCAGCGGGACTAGCGGGAGGGATCCCTACGAGCAGTACTTC. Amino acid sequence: CASGTSGRDPYEQYF.

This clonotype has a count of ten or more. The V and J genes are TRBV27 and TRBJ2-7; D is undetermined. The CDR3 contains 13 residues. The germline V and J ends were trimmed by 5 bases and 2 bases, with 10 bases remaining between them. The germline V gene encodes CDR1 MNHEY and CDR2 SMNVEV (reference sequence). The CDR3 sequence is CASSPDVAYEQYF. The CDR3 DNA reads TGTGCCAGCAGTCCGGACGTCGCCTACGAGCAGTACTTC.

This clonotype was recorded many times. CDR3 bases: TGCAGTGCCCCAACTGACACAGATACGCAGTATTTT. Protein product: CSAPTDTDTQYF. This chain uses TRBV20-1 with TRBJ2-3; no definite D call. This CDR3 spans 12 amino acids. The V gene lost 6 bases and the J gene lost 2 bases, with 9 bases spanning the gap. Germline V gene data show CDR1 as DFQATT and CDR2 as SNEGSKA (reference sequence).

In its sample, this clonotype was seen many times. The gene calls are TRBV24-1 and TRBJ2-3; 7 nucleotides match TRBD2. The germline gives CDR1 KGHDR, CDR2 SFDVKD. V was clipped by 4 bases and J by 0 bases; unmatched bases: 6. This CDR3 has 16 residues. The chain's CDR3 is CATSDPRAGSTDTQYF. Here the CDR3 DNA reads TGTGCCACCAGTGACCCTCGAGCGGGAAGCACAGATACGCAGTATTTT.

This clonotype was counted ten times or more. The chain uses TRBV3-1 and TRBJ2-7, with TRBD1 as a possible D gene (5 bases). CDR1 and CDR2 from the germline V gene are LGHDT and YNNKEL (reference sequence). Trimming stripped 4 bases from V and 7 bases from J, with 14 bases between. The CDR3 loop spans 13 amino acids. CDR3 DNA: TGTGCCAGCAGCCTTCAAGGGGTGTCTGAGCAGTACTTC. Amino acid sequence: CASSLQGVSEQYF.

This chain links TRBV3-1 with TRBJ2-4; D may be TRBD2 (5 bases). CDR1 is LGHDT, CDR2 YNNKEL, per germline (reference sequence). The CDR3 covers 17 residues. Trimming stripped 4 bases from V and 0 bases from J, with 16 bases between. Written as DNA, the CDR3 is TGTGCCAGCAGCCCCTACTTTGCGGAGGCAGCCAAAAACATTCAGTACTTC. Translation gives CASSPYFAEAAKNIQYF.

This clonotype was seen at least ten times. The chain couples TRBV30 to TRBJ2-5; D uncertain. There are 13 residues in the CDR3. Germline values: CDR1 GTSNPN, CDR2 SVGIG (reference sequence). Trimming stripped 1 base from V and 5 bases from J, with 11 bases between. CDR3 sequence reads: CAWSASRWETQYF. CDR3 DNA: TGTGCCTGGAGTGCCTCCCGGTGGGAGACCCAGTACTTC.

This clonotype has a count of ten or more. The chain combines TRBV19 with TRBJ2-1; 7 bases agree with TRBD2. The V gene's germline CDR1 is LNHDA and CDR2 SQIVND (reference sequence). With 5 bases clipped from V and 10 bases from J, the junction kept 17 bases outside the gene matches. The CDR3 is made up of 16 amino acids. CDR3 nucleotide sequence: TGTGCCAGTAGTCCCACGACTAGGGCGGGAGCTGGGGAGCAGTTCTTC. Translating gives CASSPTTRAGAGEQFF.

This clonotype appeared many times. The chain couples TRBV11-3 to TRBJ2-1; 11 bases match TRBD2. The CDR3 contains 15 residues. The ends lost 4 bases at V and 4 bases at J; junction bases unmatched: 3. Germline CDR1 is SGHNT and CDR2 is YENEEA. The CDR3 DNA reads TGTGCCAGCAGCTACGGGACTAGCGGATACAATGAGCAGTTCTTC. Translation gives CASSYGTSGYNEQFF.

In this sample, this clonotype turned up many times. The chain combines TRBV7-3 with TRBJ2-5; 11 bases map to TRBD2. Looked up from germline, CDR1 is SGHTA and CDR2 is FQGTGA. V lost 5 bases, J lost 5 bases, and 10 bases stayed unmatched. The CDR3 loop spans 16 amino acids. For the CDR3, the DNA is TGTGCCAGCAGCCCAACTAGCGGGAGAGGGTGGGAGACCCAGTACTTC. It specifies CASSPTSGRGWETQYF.

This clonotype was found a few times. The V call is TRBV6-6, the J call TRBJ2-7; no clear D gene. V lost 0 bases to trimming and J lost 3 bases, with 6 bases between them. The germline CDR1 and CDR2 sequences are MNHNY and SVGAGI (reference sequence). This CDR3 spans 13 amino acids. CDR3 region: CASSYSKGYEQYF. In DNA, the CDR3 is TGTGCCAGCAGTTACTCGAAGGGCTACGAGCAGTACTTC.

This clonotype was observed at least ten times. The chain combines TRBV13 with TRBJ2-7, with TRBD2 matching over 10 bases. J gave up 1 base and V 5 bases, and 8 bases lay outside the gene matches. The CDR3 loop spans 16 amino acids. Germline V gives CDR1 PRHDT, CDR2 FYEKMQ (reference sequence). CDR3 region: CASSPFRLAGSYEQYF. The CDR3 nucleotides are TGTGCCAGCAGCCCGTTTCGACTAGCGGGTTCCTACGAGCAGTACTTC. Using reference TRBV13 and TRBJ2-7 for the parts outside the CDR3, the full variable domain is AAGVIQSPRHLIKEKRETATLKCYPIPRHDTVYWYQQGPGQDPQFLISFYEKMQSDKGSIPDRFSAQQFSDYHSELNMSSLELGDSALYFCASSPFRLAGSYEQYFGPGTRLTVT.

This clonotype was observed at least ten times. CDR3 region: CSARGASGNTDTQYF. CDR3 coding DNA: TGCAGTGCTAGGGGGGCTAGCGGGAACACAGATACGCAGTATTTT. This chain links TRBV20-1 with TRBJ2-3, with TRBD2 identical over 9 bases. Germline trimming cut 3 bases from V and 2 bases from J; bases unmatched to any gene: 6. Germline lookup yields CDR1 DFQATT and CDR2 SNEGSKA (reference sequence). The length of the CDR3 is 15 residues.

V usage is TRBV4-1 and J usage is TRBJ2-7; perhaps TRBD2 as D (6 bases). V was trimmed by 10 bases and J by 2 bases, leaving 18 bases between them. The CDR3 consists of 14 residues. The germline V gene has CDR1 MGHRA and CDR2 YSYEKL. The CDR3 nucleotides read TGCGCCACCTCACCGGGACTTGGGGCCTACGAGCAGTACTTC. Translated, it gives CATSPGLGAYEQYF.